This entry describes one T cell receptor beta chain. This sample was taken from a study of shared clonotypes between healthy human individuals. Repertoires were generated with immunoSEQ multiplex PCR, while TCRdb's copy carries only in-frame clones and drops some. The sample carries about 2.4 million clones, just over 90% recorded once. The CDR3 extends over 13 amino acids. V shed 3 bases and J shed 8 bases, with 14 bases lying between them. The germline CDR1 and CDR2 sequences are GTSNPN and SVGIG (reference sequence). The sequencing sample was made of naive CD4+ T cells sorted from blood. Subset denoted: CD45RA+ positively selected. The receptor was isolated from a man aged 18 to 30 in good health. J is TRBJ2-1 and V is TRBV30; weak D call: TRBD2 (5 bases). Here the CDR3 reads CAWSDIPEDEQFF. CDR3 DNA: TGTGCCTGGAGCGATATTCCGGAGGATGAGCAGTTCTTC.